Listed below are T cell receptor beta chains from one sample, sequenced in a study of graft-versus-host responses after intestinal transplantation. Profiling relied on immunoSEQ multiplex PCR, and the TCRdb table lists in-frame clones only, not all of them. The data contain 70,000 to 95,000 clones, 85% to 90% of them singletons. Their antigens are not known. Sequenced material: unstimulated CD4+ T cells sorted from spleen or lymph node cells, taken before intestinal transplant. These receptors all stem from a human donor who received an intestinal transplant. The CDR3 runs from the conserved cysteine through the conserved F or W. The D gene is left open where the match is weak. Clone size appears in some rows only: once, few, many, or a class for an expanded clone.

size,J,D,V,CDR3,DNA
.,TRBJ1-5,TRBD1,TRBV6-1,CASSEWGQGGKNQPQHF,TGTGCCAGCAGTGAATGGGGACAGGGGGGAAAAAATCAGCCCCAGCATTTT
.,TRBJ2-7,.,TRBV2,CASSTAVSYEQYF,TGTGCCAGCAGTACAGCGGTATCCTACGAGCAGTACTTC
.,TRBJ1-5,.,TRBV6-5,CASSSTGIRWQPQHF,TGTGCCAGCAGTTCCACAGGGATTCGGTGGCAGCCCCAGCATTTT
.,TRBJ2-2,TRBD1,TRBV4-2,CASSQRTPGQGNTGELFF,TGTGCCAGCAGCCAAAGAACCCCGGGACAGGGGAATACCGGGGAGCTGTTTTTT
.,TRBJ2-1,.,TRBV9,CASSVRGGSYNEQFF,TGTGCCAGCAGCGTAAGAGGGGGCTCCTACAATGAGCAGTTCTTC
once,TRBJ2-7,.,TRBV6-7,CASSYATPGYEQYF,TGTGCCAGCAGTTACGCCACACCCGGGTACGAGCAGTACTTC
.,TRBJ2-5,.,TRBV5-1,CASSSMLTPYQETQYF,TGCGCCAGCAGCTCCATGCTAACTCCGTACCAAGAGACCCAGTACTTC
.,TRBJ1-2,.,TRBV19,CASSTPGYGYTF,TGTGCCAGTAGTACGCCAGGGTATGGCTACACCTTC
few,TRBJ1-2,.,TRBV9,CASSVYPGDLNYGYTF,TGTGCCAGCAGCGTATACCCAGGGGACCTTAACTATGGCTACACCTTC
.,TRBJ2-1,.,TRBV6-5,CASSYSRGLYEQFF,TGTGCCAGCAGTTACTCCCGGGGTCTCTATGAGCAGTTCTTC